These 14 T cell receptor beta chains came from one sample sequenced in a study of shared clonotypes between healthy human individuals. CD45RO-negative CD8 cells positively selected for CCR7 made up the naive population, which excluded terminally differentiated effector memory CD45RA+ cells. Only in-frame clones appear in the TCRdb table, and some are missing; sequencing was by immunoSEQ multiplex PCR. The table includes about 2 million clones, around 96% detected once. The sample was naive CD8+ T cells sorted from blood. These receptors originate from a man younger than 35 in good health.

CDR3 nucleotide sequence: TGTGCCTGGAGTAGATACCAGGGGGTTAGTACTGAAGCTTTCTTT. This translates into CAWSRYQGVSTEAFF. The chain employs TRBV30 and TRBJ1-1; 7 bases map to TRBD1. The CDR3 is 15 residues long. Germline V gene lookup returns CDR1 GTSNPN and CDR2 SVGIG (reference sequence). Trimming at V came to 2 bases and at J to 5 bases, leaving 11 bases not matched to a gene. Supplemented by reference TRBV30 and TRBJ1-1, the full variable domain reads SQTIHQWPATLVQPVGSPLSLECTVEGTSNPNLYWYRQAAGRGLQLLFYSVGIGQISSEVPQNLSASRPQDRQFILSSKKLLLSDSGFYLCAWSRYQGVSTEAFFGQGTRLTVV.

The rearrangement links TRBV2 to TRBJ2-1, with 13 bases aligning to TRBD2. Germline loops: CDR1 SNHLY, CDR2 FYNNEI. With 6 bases clipped from V and 8 bases from J, the junction kept 10 bases outside the gene matches. CDR3 length equals 16 residues. The CDR3 coding sequence is TGTGCCAGCAGCCCCTCGGGACTAGCGGGATTCGATGAGCAGTTCTTC. It translates to CASSPSGLAGFDEQFF.

The rearrangement uses TRBV11-2 and TRBJ2-2; a weak D match, TRBD2 (5 bases). Germline CDR1 and CDR2: SGHAT and FQNNGV. The CDR3 runs to 15 residues. Trimming pared 2 bases from V and 0 bases from J, leaving 7 bases between. The CDR3 here is CASSLRGPNTGELFF. The DNA of the CDR3 is TGTGCCAGCAGCTTACGGGGTCCGAACACCGGGGAGCTGTTTTTT.

In its sample, this clone was seen a few times. Additional DNA sequences in this sample encode the identical CDR3. This chain joins TRBV11-2 and TRBJ2-5; D possibly corresponds to TRBD1 (6 bases). V was clipped by 4 bases and J by 5 bases, with 8 bases between them. Germline CDR1 reads SGHAT; CDR2 reads FQNNGV. The CDR3 sequence is 12 residues long. CDR3 sequence reads: CASSSQGETQYF. The CDR3 region has the DNA TGTGCCAGCAGCTCCCAGGGGGAGACCCAGTACTTC.

The V and J genes are TRBV6-6 and TRBJ2-3; D not resolved. Trimming took 5 bases from V and 1 from J, leaving 10 bases between them. The germline V gene encodes CDR1 MNHNY and CDR2 SVGAGI (reference sequence). CDR3 length: 14 residues. CDR3 residues: CASSTRFGTDTQYF. CDR3 nucleotide sequence: TGTGCCAGCAGTACGAGGTTTGGCACAGATACGCAGTATTTT.

The chain carries TRBV6-5 and TRBJ2-1; TRBD1 or TRBD2 may be the D gene (5 bases each). The CDR3 is made up of 14 amino acids. Germline V gene lookup returns CDR1 MNHEY and CDR2 SVGAGI. Trimming pared 0 bases from V and 7 bases from J, leaving 10 bases between. The CDR3 DNA reads as TGTGCCAGCAGTTACTCTGGGGGAGAAAATGAGCAGTTCTTC. It translates to CASSYSGGENEQFF.

This sequence joins TRBV4-1 and TRBJ1-1, with D possibly being TRBD1 (5 bases). Germline assignment: CDR1 MGHRA and CDR2 YSYEKL. The CDR3 is 14 residues long. Between the trimmed V and J ends, which lost 1 base and 5 bases, there was a span of 11 bases. DNA for the CDR3: TGCGCCAGCAGCCAAGTGGGGCTGCGTACTGAAGCTTTCTTT. Protein: CASSQVGLRTEAFF.

The chain couples TRBV5-6 to TRBJ2-3; weak D call: TRBD1 (5 bases). The CDR3 has 15 amino acids. V was pared by 2 bases and J by 0 bases, with 10 bases between. Germline loops: CDR1 SGHDT, CDR2 YYEEEE. As DNA, the CDR3 is TGTGCCAGCAGCTTCGGACAAGACAGCACAGATACGCAGTATTTT. Encoded protein: CASSFGQDSTDTQYF.

Details on this clone: Other DNA sequences within the sample encode an identical CDR3. This chain joins TRBV19 and TRBJ2-3; a weak D match, TRBD1 (5 bases). The CDR3 contains 12 residues. Germline V gene sequence: CDR1 LNHDA, CDR2 SQIVND (reference sequence). V lost 6 bases, J lost 4 bases, and 8 bases lay in between. CDR3 protein: CASSLGADTQYF. As DNA, the CDR3 is TGTGCCAGTAGCCTAGGGGCAGATACGCAGTATTTT. The full variable domain, completed using reference TRBV19 and TRBJ2-3, is DGGITQSPKYLFRKEGQNVTLSCEQNLNHDAMYWYRQDPGQGLRLIYYSQIVNDFQKGDIAEGYSVSREKKESFPLTVTSAQKNPTAFYLCASSLGADTQYFGPGTRLTVL.

The chain recombines TRBV20-1 with TRBJ1-1, with no clear D. V was shortened by 3 bases and J by 10 bases, with 9 bases between the two germline ends. CDR3 length: 10 amino acids. Germline loops: CDR1 DFQATT, CDR2 SNEGSKA (reference sequence). This chain's CDR3 is CSASDLVAFF. For the CDR3, the DNA is TGCAGTGCTAGCGACTTGGTAGCTTTCTTT.

The rearrangement uses TRBV27 and TRBJ2-5; D is unresolved. The CDR3 totals 15 residues. The germline V gene encodes CDR1 MNHEY and CDR2 SMNVEV (reference sequence). Trimming cost V 7 bases and J 3 bases, with 18 bases left between them. The CDR3 sequence is CASTPSGGWKETQYF. Here the CDR3 DNA reads TGTGCCAGCACTCCTTCTGGTGGGTGGAAAGAGACCCAGTACTTC.

This clone was seen once. This chain joins TRBV4-1 and TRBJ2-7; possibly TRBD1 or TRBD2 for D (5 bases each). Trimming cost V 0 bases and J 6 bases, with 9 bases left between them. Germline CDR1 and CDR2: MGHRA and YSYEKL. The CDR3 length is 13 residues. The CDR3 DNA sequence: TGCGCCAGCAGCCAAGAGTCCGGGGCCGAGCAGTACTTC. This gives the protein CASSQESGAEQYF.

Comments on this clone: The sample holds other DNA sequences that translate to the same CDR3. CDR3 in amino acids: CASSVNNEQFF. CDR3 sequence (DNA): TGTGCCAGCAGCGTAAACAATGAGCAGTTCTTC. This sequence joins TRBV9 and TRBJ2-1; no definite D call. The germline gives CDR1 SGDLS, CDR2 YYNGEE. V lost 1 base and J lost 5, with 1 base in between. The CDR3 spans 11 residues.

The rearrangement links TRBV4-1 to TRBJ1-6; 7 nucleotides match TRBD1. With V trimmed by 5 bases and J by 0 bases, 10 bases remained unmatched. The CDR3 sequence is 18 residues long. Germline V CDR1 and CDR2: MGHRA, YSYEKL. The CDR3 DNA reads TGCGCCAGCAGCACAACAGGGGACCTGAGCTCCTATAATTCACCCCTCCACTTT. Its translation: CASSTTGDLSSYNSPLHF.